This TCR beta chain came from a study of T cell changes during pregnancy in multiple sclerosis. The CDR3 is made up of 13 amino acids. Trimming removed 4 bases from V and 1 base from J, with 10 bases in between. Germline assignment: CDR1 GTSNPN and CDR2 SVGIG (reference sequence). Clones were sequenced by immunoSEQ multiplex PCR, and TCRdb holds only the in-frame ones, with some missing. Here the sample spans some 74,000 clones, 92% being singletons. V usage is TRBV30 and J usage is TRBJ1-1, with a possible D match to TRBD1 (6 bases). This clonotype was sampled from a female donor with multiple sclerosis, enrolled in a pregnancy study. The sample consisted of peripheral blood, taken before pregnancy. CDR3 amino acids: CAWIGGWNTEAFF. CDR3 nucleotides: TGTGCCTGGATAGGGGGTTGGAACACTGAAGCTTTCTTT.